The rows below give T cell receptor beta chains drawn from one sample of a study of cytomegalovirus exposure and HLA in healthy donors. TCRdb keeps only in-frame clones here, not all; method: immunoSEQ multiplex PCR. The sample carries under 100,000 clones, about 95% recorded once. The sample was PBMCs. These receptors were collected from a woman aged 18-29 years in good health and CMV-seronegative. CDR3s include the opening cysteine and the closing phenylalanine or tryptophan. Each record gives: clone size, J gene, D gene, V gene, CDR3 DNA, CDR3 protein. The D gene is left open where the match is weak. Clone size is given for some rows only: seen once, a few or many times, or a class if the clone is expanded.

NA | TRBJ1-5 | NA | TRBV28 | TGTGCCAGCAGTTTATCAGGGGCGGGCAATCAGCCCCAGCATTTT | CASSLSGAGNQPQHF
NA | TRBJ2-7 | TRBD1 | TRBV7-2 | TGTGCCAGCAGCTTTCCGCTCACCCGGGACAGGGGCTACGAGCAGTACTTC | CASSFPLTRDRGYEQYF
NA | TRBJ1-2 | TRBD1 | TRBV4-1 | TGCGCCAGCAGCCAATGGCCCCAGGGGGCTAGCGGCTATGGCTACACCTTC | CASSQWPQGASGYGYTF
NA | TRBJ1-2 | NA | TRBV11-2 | TGTGCCAGCAGCTTACCCGGGGGGGTATCTGGCTACACCTTC | CASSLPGGVSGYTF
NA | TRBJ2-7 | TRBD2 | TRBV30 | TGTGCCTGGAGTCTTCTCGGGACTAGCGCCTACGAGCAGTACTTC | CAWSLLGTSAYEQYF
NA | TRBJ2-1 | TRBD2 | TRBV29-1 | TGCAGCGTTCTCGGGGGGGCCAATGAGCAGTTCTTC | CSVLGGANEQFF
NA | TRBJ1-3 | TRBD1 | TRBV7-6 | TGTGCCAGCAGCTTAGGCAGTGGACAGGGCCTCTCTGGAAACACCATATATTTT | CASSLGSGQGLSGNTIYF
NA | TRBJ1-2 | TRBD1 | TRBV7-9 | TGTGCCAGCAGCCACACCGATTCCGACAGGGTGTACGGCTACACCTTC | CASSHTDSDRVYGYTF
once | TRBJ1-5 | TRBD1 | TRBV6-5 | TGTGCCAGCAAAGACGACAGGGCGAGCAATCAGCCCCAGCATTTT | CASKDDRASNQPQHF
NA | TRBJ2-2 | TRBD2 | TRBV7-8 | TGTGCCAGCAGCTGGGGGGGGACCGGGGAGCTGTTTTTT | CASSWGGTGELFF
NA | TRBJ2-1 | NA | TRBV7-2 | TGTGCCAGCGGGCGCGGGCGTCGGGATGAGCAGTTCTTC | CASGRGRRDEQFF
NA | TRBJ2-2 | TRBD1 | TRBV29-1 | TGCAGCGTCGTGGGACAGTCGGTTCCCGGGGAGCTGTTTTTT | CSVVGQSVPGELFF
NA | TRBJ2-1 | TRBD2 | TRBV11-2 | TGTGCCAGCAGCCGGGACAGGTCGTATAGCGGGAGGGTAGGGCATGAGCAGTTCTTC | CASSRDRSYSGRVGHEQFF
NA | TRBJ1-1 | TRBD1 | TRBV6-5 | TGTGCCAGCAGTTACAGGGGGCTGAGCACTGAAGCTTTCTTT | CASSYRGLSTEAFF
NA | TRBJ1-1 | NA | TRBV7-2 | TGTGCCAGCAGCTACGGCAGGGTGGCTGAAGCTTTCTTT | CASSYGRVAEAFF